This T cell receptor beta chain was retrieved from a study of cytomegalovirus exposure and HLA in healthy donors. Findings and limits, study-wide: Previous analysis showed most TCR beta V segments were productive about 90% or about 30% of the time.

PCR primers comprised 60 Vbeta and 13 Jbeta primers. As handled by the study authors: There were around 80 million unique TCR beta chains by a later count, and some 12 million of them were shared. Clones were sequenced by immunoSEQ multiplex PCR, and TCRdb holds only the in-frame ones, with some missing. The D gene and trimming were derived from the DNA, and the V and J assignments and clone size from that table. This table holds about 96,000 clones. Details on this clone: The antigen is not known.

The CDR3 runs 14 residues. Germline V lookup: CDR1 SGHDT, CDR2 YYEEEE. The ends lost 4 bases at V and 7 bases at J; junction bases unmatched: 9. The specimen was PBMCs. The chain links TRBV5-6 to TRBJ2-7, with 9 bases identical to TRBD1. This clonotype was sampled from a woman aged 25 to 45 in good health and CMV-seronegative. The CDR3 reads CASSPDRGVGEQYF. CDR3 nucleotide sequence: TGTGCCAGCAGCCCGGACAGGGGAGTAGGGGAGCAGTACTTC.